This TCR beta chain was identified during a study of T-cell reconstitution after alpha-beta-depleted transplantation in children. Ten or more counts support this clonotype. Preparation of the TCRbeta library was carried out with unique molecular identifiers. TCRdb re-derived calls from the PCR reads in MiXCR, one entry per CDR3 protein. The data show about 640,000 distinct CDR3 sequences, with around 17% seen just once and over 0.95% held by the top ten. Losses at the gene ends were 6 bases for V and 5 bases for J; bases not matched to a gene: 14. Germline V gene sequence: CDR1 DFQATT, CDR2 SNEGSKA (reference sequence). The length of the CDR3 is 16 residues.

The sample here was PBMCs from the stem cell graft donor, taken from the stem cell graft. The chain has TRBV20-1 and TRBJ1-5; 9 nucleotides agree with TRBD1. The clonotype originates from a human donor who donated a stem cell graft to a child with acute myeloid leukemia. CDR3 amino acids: CSARDPGQGGDQPQHF. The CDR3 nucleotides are TGCAGTGCACGAGACCCGGGACAGGGAGGGGATCAGCCCCAGCATTTT.